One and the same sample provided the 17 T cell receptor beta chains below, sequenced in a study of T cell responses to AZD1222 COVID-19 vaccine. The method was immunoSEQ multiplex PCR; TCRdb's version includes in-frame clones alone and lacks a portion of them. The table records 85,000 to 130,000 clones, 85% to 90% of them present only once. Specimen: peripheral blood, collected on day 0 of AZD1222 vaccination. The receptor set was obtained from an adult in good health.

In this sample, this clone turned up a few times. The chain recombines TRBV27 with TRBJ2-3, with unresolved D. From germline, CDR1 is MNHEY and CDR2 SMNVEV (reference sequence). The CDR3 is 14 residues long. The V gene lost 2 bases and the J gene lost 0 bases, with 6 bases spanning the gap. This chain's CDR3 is CASSLGRSTDTQYF. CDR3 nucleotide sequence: TGTGCCAGCAGTTTAGGCCGGAGCACAGATACGCAGTATTTT.

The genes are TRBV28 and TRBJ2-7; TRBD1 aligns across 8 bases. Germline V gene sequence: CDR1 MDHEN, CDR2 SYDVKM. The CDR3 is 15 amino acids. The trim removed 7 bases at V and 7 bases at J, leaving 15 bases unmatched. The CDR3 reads CASTPGGRGLEEQYF. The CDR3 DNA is TGTGCCAGCACCCCCGGTGGCAGGGGGCTAGAAGAGCAGTACTTC.

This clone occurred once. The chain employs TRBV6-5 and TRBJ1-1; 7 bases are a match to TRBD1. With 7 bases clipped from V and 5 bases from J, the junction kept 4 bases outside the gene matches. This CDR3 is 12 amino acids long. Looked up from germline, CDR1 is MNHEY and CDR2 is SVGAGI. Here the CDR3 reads CASMTGWTEAFF. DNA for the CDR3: TGTGCCAGCATGACAGGGTGGACTGAAGCTTTCTTT.

CDR3 DNA: TGCGCCAGCAGCCCATTCCCAGGGGGGGCTGGGAACACTGAAGCTTTCTTT. It encodes CASSPFPGGAGNTEAFF. V is TRBV5-1 and J is TRBJ1-1; 7 positions match TRBD1. The germline CDR1 and CDR2 sequences are SGHRS and YFSETQ. Trimming removed 4 bases from V and 1 base from J; junction bases left unmatched: 13. CDR3 length: 17 residues.

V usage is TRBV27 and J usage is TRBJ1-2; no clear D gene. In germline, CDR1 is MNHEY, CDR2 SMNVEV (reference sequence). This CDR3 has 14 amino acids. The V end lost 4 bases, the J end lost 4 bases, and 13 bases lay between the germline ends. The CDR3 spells CASSSPGRFYGYTF. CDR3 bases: TGTGCCAGCAGTTCCCCCGGACGGTTCTATGGCTACACCTTC.

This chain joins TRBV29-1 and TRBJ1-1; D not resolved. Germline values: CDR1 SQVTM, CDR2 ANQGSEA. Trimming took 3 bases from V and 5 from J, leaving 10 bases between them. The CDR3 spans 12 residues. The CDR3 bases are TGCAGCGTTGAGGCTGTGGGAACTGAAGCTTTCTTT. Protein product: CSVEAVGTEAFF.

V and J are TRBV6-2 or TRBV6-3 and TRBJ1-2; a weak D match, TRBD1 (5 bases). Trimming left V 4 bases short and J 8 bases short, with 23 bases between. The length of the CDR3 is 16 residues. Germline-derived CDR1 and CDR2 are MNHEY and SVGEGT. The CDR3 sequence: CASSLFSGLDPKGYTF. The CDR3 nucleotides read TGTGCCAGCAGTTTATTTTCAGGGTTGGATCCGAAAGGCTACACCTTC.

The CDR3 region is CASSQGTDANGYTF. The CDR3 bases are TGTGCCAGCAGCCAAGGGACTGACGCCAATGGCTACACCTTC. The chain carries TRBV3-1 (or the pseudogene TRBV3-2) and TRBJ1-2; D not resolved. From germline, CDR1 is LGHDT and CDR2 YNNKEL (reference sequence). V lost 1 base to trimming and J lost 6 bases, with 12 bases between them. The CDR3 totals 14 residues.

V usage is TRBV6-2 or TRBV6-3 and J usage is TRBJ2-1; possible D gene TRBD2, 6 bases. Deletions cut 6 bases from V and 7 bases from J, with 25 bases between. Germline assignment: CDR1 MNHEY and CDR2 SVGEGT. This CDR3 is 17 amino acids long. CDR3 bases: TGTGCCAGCAGCCTACTCAGAACGGGAGTCGGGAGTAATGAGCAGTTCTTC. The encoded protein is CASSLLRTGVGSNEQFF.

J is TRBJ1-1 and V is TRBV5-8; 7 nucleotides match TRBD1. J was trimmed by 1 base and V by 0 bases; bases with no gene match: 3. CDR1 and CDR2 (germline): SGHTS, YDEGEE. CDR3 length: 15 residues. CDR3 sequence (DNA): TGTGCCAGCAGCTTGGGACAGGGACCGAACACTGAAGCTTTCTTT. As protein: CASSLGQGPNTEAFF.

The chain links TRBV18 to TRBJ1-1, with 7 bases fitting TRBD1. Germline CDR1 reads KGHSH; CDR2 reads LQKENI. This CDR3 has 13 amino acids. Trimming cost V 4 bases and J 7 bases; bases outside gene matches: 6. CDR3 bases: TGTGCCAGCTCACTCGGGACAGCCAGTGAAGCTTTCTTT. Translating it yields CASSLGTASEAFF.

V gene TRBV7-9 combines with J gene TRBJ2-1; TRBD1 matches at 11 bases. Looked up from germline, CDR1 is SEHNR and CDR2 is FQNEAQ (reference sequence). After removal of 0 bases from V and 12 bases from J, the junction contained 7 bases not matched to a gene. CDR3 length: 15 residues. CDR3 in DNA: TGTGCCAGCAGCTTAGCCGGGACAGGGGGTGGAGGGCAGTTCTTC. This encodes CASSLAGTGGGGQFF.

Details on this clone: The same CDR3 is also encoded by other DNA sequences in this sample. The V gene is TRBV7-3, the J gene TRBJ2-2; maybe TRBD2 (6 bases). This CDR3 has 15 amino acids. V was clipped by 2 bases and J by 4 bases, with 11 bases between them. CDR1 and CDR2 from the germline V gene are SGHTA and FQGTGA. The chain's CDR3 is CASSLGRGGTGELFF. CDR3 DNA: TGTGCCAGCAGCTTAGGGCGGGGCGGCACCGGGGAGCTGTTTTTT.

CDR3 bases: TGTGCCACCAGTGATAATGGCGGGGGCTCCCTTTACGAGCAGTACTTC. Translated: CATSDNGGGSLYEQYF. This chain uses TRBV24-1 with TRBJ2-7; D is perhaps TRBD2 (7 bases). The CDR3 extends over 16 amino acids. Germline lookup yields CDR1 KGHDR and CDR2 SFDVKD. The V end was cut by 3 bases, the J end by 4 bases, with 18 bases between.

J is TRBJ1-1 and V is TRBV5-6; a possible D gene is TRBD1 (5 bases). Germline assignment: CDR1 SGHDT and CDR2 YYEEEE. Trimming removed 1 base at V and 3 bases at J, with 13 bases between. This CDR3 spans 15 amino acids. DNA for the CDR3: TGTGCCAGCAGCTTGTTGGGCAGGGAAGACACTGAAGCTTTCTTT. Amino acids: CASSLLGREDTEAFF. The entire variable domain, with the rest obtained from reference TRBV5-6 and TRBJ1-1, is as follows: DAGVTQSPTHLIKTRGQQVTLRCSPKSGHDTVSWYQQALGQGPQFIFQYYEEEERQRGNFPDRFSGHQFPNYSSELNVNALLLGDSALYLCASSLLGREDTEAFFGQGTRLTVV.

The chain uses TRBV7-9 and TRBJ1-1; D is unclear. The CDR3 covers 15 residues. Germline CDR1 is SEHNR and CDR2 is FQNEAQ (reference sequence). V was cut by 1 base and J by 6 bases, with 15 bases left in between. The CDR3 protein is CASSLGGREGAEAFF. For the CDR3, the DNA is TGTGCCAGCAGCTTAGGAGGTCGGGAGGGCGCTGAAGCTTTCTTT. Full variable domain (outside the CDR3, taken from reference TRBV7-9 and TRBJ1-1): DTGVSQNPRHKITKRGQNVTFRCDPISEHNRLYWYRQTLGQGPEFLTYFQNEAQLEKSRLLSDRFSAERPKGSFSTLEIQRTEQGDSAMYLCASSLGGREGAEAFFGQGTRLTVV.

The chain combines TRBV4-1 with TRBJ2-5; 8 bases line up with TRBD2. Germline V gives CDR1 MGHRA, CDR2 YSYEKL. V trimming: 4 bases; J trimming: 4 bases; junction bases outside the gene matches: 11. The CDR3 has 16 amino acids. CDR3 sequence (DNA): TGCGCCAGCAGCCGTCTCATGGGACTAGAGGGAGAGACCCAGTACTTC. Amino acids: CASSRLMGLEGETQYF.